Detailed here is one TCR beta chain. The data are from a study of blood T cell repertoires in COVID-19. Study-level information: Specimens from acute and convalescent COVID-19 originated in the United States, Italy and Spain.

The table came from immunoSEQ multiplex PCR; TCRdb's copy has only in-frame clones and leaves some out. The sample shows 350,000 to 450,000 clones, less than 85% of them seen only once. This CDR3 contains 16 residues. CDR1 is SGHAT, CDR2 FQNNGV, per germline. The ends were cut back, 5 bases at V and 9 bases at J, with 20 bases in the middle. The TCR comes from a young woman with acute or convalescent COVID-19. The chain carries TRBV11-2 and TRBJ1-6, with unresolved D. Sequencing input: peripheral blood. The CDR3 coding sequence is TGTGCCAGCAGCCACCGGCGAGGGCCTGTTGGTTCACCCCTCCACTTT. Its protein is CASSHRRGPVGSPLHF.